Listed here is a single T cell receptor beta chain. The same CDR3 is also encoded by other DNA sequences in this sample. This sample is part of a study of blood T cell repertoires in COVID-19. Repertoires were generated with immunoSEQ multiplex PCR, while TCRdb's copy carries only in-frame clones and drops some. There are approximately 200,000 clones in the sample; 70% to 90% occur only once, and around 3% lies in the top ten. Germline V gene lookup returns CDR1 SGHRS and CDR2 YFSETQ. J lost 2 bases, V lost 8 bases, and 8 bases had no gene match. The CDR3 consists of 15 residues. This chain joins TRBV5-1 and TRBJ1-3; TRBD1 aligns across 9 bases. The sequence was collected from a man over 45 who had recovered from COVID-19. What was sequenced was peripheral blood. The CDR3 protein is CASRPTGGTGNTIYF. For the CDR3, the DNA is TGCGCCAGTCGCCCCACAGGGGGCACTGGAAACACCATATATTTT.